This entry features one T cell receptor (beta chain) sequence. Its antigen is not known. A J-beta primer mix and a sample-barcoded 5' primer were used in a second PCR of about 7 to 12 cycles. TCRdb ran MiXCR on the 5' RACE reads and lists one entry per CDR3 protein. The data hold 1,500,000 or so distinct CDR3 sequences, with approximately 59% observed a single time. The sample comes from a study of blood T cells in healthy people across ages. Study-level findings and limits: Older age went with lower TCR beta diversity per million T cells, in a roughly linear way.

Per sample, a minimum of 7 million PBMCs were isolated. CDR3 size: 13 residues. V was cut by 4 bases and J by 5 bases, with 11 bases left in between. Per germline, CDR1 MGHRA and CDR2 YSYEKL. V usage is TRBV4-1 and J usage is TRBJ1-1; D gene ambiguous. The sequenced sample was blood. The clonotype originates from a man between 18 and 35 years old in good health. CDR3 amino acids: CASSLDTETEAFF. As DNA, the CDR3 is TGCGCCAGCAGCCTAGACACTGAAACTGAAGCTTTCTTT.